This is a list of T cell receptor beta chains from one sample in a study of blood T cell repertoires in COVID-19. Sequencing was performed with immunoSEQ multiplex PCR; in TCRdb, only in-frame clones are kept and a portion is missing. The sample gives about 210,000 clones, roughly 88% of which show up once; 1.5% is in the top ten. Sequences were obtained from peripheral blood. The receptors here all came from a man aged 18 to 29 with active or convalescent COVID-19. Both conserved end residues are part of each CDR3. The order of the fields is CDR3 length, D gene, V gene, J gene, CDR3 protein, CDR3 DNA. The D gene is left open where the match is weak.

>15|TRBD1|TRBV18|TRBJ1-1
CASSALGGGTGEAFF
TGTGCCAGCTCAGCCCTAGGGGGCGGCACTGGCGAAGCTTTCTTT
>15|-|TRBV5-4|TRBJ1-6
CASSSSQAYNSPLHF
TGTGCCAGCAGCTCCTCACAGGCGTATAATTCACCCCTCCACTTT
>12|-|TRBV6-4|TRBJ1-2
CASSRGPDGYTF
TGTGCCAGCAGTAGGGGTCCGGATGGCTACACCTTC
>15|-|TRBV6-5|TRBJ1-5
CASSRGARRNQPQHF
TGTGCCAGCAGCAGGGGCGCACGTCGCAATCAGCCCCAGCATTTT
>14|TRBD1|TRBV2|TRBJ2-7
CASRPRQGGGEQYF
TGTGCCAGCAGGCCGAGACAGGGGGGTGGCGAGCAGTACTTC
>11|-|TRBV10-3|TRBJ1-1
CAIRSNSEAFF
TGTGCCATCAGGAGTAATTCTGAAGCTTTCTTT
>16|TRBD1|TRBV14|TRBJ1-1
CASSQVGTGAVTEAFF
TGTGCCAGCAGCCAAGTGGGGACAGGAGCGGTCACTGAAGCTTTCTTT
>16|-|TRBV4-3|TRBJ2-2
CASSSGNNANTGELFF
TGCGCCAGCAGTTCCGGGAACAACGCGAACACCGGGGAGCTGTTTTTT
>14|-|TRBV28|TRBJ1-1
CASSPLTGNTEAFF
TGTGCCAGCAGTCCTTTGACAGGGAACACTGAAGCTTTCTTT
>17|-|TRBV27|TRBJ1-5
CASSPRLPGLVGQPQHF
TGTGCCAGCAGTCCACGACTTCCAGGGTTGGTCGGTCAGCCCCAGCATTTT
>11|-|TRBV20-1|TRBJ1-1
CSARVPGEAFF
TGCAGTGCTAGAGTTCCAGGGGAAGCTTTCTTT
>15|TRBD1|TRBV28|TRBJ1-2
CASSQRTGGNYGYTF
TGTGCCAGCAGCCAAAGGACAGGGGGTAACTATGGCTACACCTTC
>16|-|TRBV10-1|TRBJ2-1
CASSGHVASLYNEQFF
TGCGCCAGCAGTGGACACGTAGCGAGTCTCTACAATGAGCAGTTCTTC
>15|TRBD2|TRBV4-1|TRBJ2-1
CASSTLAGGDNEQFF
TGCGCCAGCAGCACCCTAGCGGGAGGGGACAATGAGCAGTTCTTC